This T cell receptor (beta chain) was captured by sequencing in a study of T cell clonotyping in hematopoietic cell transplantation. Study outcomes and limitations: Recipient TCR diversity dropped after transplant; expanded clonotypes rose from day 30 to 180. No sorting was done, leaving CD4 and CD8 contributions mixed.

The V and J ends lost 3 bases and 5 bases respectively, with 19 bases between them. There are 17 residues in the CDR3. Germline CDR1 is LNHDA and CDR2 is SQIVND (reference sequence). In regard to this clone: The antigen is not known.

Clones were sequenced by immunoSEQ multiplex PCR, and TCRdb holds only the in-frame ones, with some missing. The sample yields more than 65,000 clones, 94% seen once. Source material: peripheral blood mononuclear cells. The chain combines TRBV19 with TRBJ2-2, with D perhaps matching TRBD1 (6 bases). This receptor was identified in a man aged 50-59 years in good health. Some clones in this sample may be carry-over from other donors' samples. The DNA for the CDR3 is TGTGCCAGTAGTATTCTGTTACAGGGATTACGGACCGGGGAGCTGTTTTTT. This gives the protein CASSILLQGLRTGELFF.